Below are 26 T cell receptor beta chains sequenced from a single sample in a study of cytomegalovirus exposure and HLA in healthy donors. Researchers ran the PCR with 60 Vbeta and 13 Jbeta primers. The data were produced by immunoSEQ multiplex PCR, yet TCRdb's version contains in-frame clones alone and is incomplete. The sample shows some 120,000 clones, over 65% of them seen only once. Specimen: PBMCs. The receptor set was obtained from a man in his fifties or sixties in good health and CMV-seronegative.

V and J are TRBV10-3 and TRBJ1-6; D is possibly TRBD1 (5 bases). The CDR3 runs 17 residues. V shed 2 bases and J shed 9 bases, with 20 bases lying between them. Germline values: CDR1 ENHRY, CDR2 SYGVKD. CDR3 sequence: CAISEAGDSPGGSPLHF. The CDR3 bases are TGTGCCATCAGTGAGGCCGGGGACTCCCCCGGCGGTTCACCCCTCCACTTT.

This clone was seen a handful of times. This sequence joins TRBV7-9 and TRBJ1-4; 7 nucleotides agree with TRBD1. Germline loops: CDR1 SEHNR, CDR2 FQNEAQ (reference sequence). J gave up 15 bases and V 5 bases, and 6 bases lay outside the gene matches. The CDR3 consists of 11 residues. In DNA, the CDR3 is TGTGCCAGCAGCGAAGGCAGGGGGGTGTTTTTT. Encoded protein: CASSEGRGVFF. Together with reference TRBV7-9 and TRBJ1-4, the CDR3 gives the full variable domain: DTGVSQNPRHKITKRGQNVTFRCDPISEHNRLYWYRQTLGQGPEFLTYFQNEAQLEKSRLLSDRFSAERPKGSFSTLEIQRTEQGDSAMYLCASSEGRGVFFGSGTQLSVL.

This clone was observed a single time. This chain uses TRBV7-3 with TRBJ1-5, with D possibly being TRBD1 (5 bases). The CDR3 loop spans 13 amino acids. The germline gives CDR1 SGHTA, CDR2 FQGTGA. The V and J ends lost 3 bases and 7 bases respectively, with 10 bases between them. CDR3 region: CASSFGGGQPQHF. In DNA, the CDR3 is TGTGCCAGCAGCTTCGGGGGGGGGCAGCCCCAGCATTTT. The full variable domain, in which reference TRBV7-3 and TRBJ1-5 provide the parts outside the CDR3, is GAGVSQTPSNKVTEKGKYVELRCDPISGHTALYWYRQSLGQGPEFLIYFQGTGAADDSGLPNDRFFAVRPEGSVSTLKIQRTERGDSAVYLCASSFGGGQPQHFGDGTRLSIL.

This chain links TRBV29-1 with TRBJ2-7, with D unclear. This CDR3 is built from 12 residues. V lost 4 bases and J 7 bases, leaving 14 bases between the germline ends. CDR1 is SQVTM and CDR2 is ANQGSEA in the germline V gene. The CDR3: CSVAVAGREQYF. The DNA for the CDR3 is TGCAGCGTTGCCGTGGCAGGCAGGGAGCAGTACTTC.

The CDR3 protein is CASSSTGGPEKLFF. The CDR3 coding sequence is TGTGCCAGCAGCTCTACAGGGGGACCAGAAAAACTGTTTTTT. The J gene is TRBJ1-4, the V gene TRBV5-5; 8 nucleotides line up with TRBD1. The V gene end was trimmed by 3 bases and the J gene end by 8 bases; junction bases not matched to a gene: 6. CDR3 length: 14 amino acids. CDR1 and CDR2 (germline): SGHKS, YYEKEE (reference sequence).

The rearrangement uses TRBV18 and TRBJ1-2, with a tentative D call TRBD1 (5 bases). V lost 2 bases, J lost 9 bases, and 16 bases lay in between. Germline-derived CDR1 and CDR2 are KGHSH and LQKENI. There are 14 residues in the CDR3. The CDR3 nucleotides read TGTGCCAGCTCACCATGCGTTCAGGGTAAGTGCTACACCTTC. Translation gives CASSPCVQGKCYTF.

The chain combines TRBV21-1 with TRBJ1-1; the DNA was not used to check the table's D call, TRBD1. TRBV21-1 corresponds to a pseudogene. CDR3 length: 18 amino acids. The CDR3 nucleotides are TGTGCCAGCAGCTTTCGCCCTCTTGGGACAGAGCCGAACACTGAAGCTTTCTTT. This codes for CASSFRPLGTEPNTEAFF.

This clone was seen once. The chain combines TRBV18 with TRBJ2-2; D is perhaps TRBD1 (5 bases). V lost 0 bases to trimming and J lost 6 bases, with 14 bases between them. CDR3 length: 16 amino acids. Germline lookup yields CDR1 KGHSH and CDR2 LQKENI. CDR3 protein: CASSPPYMTVPGELFF. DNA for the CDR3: TGTGCCAGCTCACCACCCTACATGACAGTCCCCGGGGAGCTGTTTTTT.

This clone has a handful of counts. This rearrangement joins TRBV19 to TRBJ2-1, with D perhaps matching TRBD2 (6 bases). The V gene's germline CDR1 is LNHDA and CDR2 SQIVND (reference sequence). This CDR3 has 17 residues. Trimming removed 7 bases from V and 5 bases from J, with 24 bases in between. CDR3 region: CASNAGRTTLVNNEQFF. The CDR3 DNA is TGTGCCAGTAATGCGGGACGGACAACCCTAGTGAACAATGAGCAGTTCTTC.

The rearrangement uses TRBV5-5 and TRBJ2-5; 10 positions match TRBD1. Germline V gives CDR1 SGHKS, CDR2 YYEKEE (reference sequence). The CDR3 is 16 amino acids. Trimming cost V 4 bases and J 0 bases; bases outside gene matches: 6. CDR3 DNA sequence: TGTGCCAGCAGCCAGGGACAGGGGCACTACCAAGAGACCCAGTACTTC. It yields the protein CASSQGQGHYQETQYF.

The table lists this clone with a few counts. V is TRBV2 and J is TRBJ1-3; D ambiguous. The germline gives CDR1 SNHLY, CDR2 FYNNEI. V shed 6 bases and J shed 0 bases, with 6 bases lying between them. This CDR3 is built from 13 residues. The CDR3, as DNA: TGTGCCAGCAGGGAGATCTCTGGAAACACCATATATTTT. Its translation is CASREISGNTIYF.

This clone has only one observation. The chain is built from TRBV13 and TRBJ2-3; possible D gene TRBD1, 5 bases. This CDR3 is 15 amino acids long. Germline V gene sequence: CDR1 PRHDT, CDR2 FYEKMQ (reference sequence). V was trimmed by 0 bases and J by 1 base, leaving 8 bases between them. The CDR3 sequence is CASSLGAGRTDTQYF. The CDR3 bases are TGTGCCAGCAGCTTAGGGGCAGGGCGCACAGATACGCAGTATTTT.

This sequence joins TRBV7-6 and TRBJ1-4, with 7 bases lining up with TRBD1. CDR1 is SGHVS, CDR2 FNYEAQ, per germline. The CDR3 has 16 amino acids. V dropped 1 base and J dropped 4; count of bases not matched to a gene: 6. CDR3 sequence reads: CASSLGPPGGNEKLFF. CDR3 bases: TGTGCCAGCAGCTTAGGTCCCCCAGGGGGTAATGAAAAACTGTTTTTT.

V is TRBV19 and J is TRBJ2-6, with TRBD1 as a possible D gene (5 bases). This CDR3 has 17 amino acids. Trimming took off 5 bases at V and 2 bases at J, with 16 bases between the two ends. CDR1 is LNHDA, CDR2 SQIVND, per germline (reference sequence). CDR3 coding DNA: TGTGCCAGTAGTTCGACAGATACAGACCCTGGGGCCAACGTCCTGACTTTC. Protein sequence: CASSSTDTDPGANVLTF.

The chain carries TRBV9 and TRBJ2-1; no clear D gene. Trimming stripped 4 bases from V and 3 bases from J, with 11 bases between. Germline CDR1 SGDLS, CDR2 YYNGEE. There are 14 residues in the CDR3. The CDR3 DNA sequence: TGTGCCAGCAGCCCCCCTAATAACTACAATGAGCAGTTCTTC. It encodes CASSPPNNYNEQFF.

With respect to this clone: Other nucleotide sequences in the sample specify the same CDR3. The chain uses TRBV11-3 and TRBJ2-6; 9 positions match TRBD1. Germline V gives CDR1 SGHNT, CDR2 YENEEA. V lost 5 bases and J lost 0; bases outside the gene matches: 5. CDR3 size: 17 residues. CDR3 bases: TGTGCCAGCAGCCCGGGGACAGGGAGCTCTGGGGCCAACGTCCTGACTTTC. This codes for CASSPGTGSSGANVLTF.

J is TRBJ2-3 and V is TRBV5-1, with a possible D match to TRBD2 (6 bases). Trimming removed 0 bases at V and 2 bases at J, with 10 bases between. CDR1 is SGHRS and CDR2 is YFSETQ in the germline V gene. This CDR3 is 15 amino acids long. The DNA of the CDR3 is TGCGCCAGCAGCTTGGCAGTAGCGGACACAGATACGCAGTATTTT. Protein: CASSLAVADTDTQYF.

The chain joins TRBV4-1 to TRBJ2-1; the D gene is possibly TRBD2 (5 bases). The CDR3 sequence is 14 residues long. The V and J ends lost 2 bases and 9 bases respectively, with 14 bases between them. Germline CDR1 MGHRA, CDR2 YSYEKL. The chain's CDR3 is CASSQYEGFAEQFF. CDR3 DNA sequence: TGCGCCAGCAGCCAATACGAGGGTTTCGCTGAGCAGTTCTTC.

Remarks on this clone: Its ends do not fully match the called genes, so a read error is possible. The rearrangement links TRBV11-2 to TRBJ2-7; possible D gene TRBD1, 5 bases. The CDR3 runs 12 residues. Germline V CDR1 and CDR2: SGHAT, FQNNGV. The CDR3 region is CASSLPLGAAVF. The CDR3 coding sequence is TGTGCCAGCAGCTTACCCCTTGGGGCAGCTGTTTTC.

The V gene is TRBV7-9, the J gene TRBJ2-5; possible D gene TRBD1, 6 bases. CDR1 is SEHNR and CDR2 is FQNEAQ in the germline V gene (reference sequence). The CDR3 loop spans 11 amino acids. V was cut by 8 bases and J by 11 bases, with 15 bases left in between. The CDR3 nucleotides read TGTGCCAGCGGCAATCCGGGACAACAGTACTTC. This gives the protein CASGNPGQQYF.

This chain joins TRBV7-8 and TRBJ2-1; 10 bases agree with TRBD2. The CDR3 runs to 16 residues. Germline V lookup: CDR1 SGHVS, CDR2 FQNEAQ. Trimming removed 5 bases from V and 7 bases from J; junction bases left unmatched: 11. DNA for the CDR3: TGTGCCAGCAGCCAAATCTCTAGCGGGGGCCCAAATGAGCAGTTCTTC. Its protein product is CASSQISSGGPNEQFF.

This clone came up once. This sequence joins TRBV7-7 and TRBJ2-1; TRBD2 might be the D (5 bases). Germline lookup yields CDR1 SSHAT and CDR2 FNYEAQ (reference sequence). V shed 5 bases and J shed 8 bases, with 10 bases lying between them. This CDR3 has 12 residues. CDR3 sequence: CASSPMGDEQFF. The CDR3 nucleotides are TGTGCCAGCAGCCCGATGGGAGATGAGCAGTTCTTC.

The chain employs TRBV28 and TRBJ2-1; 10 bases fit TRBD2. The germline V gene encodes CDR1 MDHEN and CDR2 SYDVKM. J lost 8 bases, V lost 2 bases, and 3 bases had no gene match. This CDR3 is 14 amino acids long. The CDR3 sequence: CASSLALAGDEQFF. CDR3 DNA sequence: TGTGCCAGCAGTTTAGCGCTAGCGGGGGATGAGCAGTTCTTC.

CDR3 DNA: TGTGCCACCAGCTCCCCTACAGACAGGGGGGTCTATGGCTACACCTTC. Translation: CATSSPTDRGVYGYTF. V and J are TRBV15 and TRBJ1-2; TRBD1 matches at 9 bases. CDR3 size: 16 residues. V was clipped by 5 bases and J by 4 bases; unmatched bases: 11. Germline values: CDR1 LNHNV, CDR2 YYDKDF (reference sequence).

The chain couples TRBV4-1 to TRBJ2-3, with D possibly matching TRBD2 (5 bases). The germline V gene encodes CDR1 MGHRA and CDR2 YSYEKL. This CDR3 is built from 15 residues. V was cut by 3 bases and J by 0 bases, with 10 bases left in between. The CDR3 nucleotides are TGCGCCAGCAGCCACGGGGTCCCTAGCACAGATACGCAGTATTTT. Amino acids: CASSHGVPSTDTQYF.

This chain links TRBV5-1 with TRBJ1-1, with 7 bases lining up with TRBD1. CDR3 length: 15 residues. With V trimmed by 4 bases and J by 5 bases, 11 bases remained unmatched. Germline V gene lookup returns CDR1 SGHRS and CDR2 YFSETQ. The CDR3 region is CASSPTTGRGTEAFF. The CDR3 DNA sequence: TGCGCCAGCAGCCCCACGACAGGGCGTGGGACTGAAGCTTTCTTT.